Listed here are 32 T cell receptor beta chains from one sample, sequenced in a study of response to subunit inactivated influenza vaccine. MiXCR was run by TCRdb on the RT-PCR reads, yielding one entry per CDR3 protein. Here the sample spans about 570,000 distinct CDR3 sequences, approximately 10% being singletons. These sequences were also reported in another study, on T cells expressing NK-cell markers. That report adds: What made the TCR beta cDNA was 5'RACE template switching with UMIs.

The material was PBMCs from blood, obtained on the day of vaccination. These receptors were taken from a man aged 45-65 years who received an inactivated influenza vaccine.

The chain couples TRBV19 to TRBJ1-2; D remains unclear. The V end lost 6 bases, the J end lost 4 bases, and 15 bases lay between the germline ends. Germline CDR1 is LNHDA and CDR2 is SQIVND (reference sequence). This CDR3 has 14 amino acids. CDR3 residues: CASRRRELGYGYTF. Written as DNA, the CDR3 is TGTGCCAGTAGGAGAAGGGAATTAGGCTATGGCTACACCTTC.

The rearrangement links TRBV7-9 to TRBJ2-1; 8 bases are shared with TRBD2. With 5 bases clipped from V and 4 bases from J, the junction kept 10 bases outside the gene matches. This CDR3 spans 16 amino acids. Per the germline V gene, CDR1 is SEHNR and CDR2 is FQNEAQ (reference sequence). Here the CDR3 reads CASSRSGGRFYNEQFF. CDR3 nucleotide sequence: TGTGCCAGCAGCCGAAGCGGGGGTCGATTTTACAATGAGCAGTTCTTC.

The CDR3 reads CSASPVPYNEQFF. CDR3 bases: TGCAGTGCTAGTCCCGTCCCCTACAATGAGCAGTTCTTC. This chain uses TRBV20-1 with TRBJ2-1; D is unclear. Between the trimmed V and J ends, which lost 3 bases and 2 bases, there was a span of 8 bases. Germline CDR1 DFQATT, CDR2 SNEGSKA (reference sequence). The CDR3 loop spans 13 amino acids.

The rearrangement uses TRBV6-1 and TRBJ2-7; the D is unclear. The CDR3 covers 17 residues. Trimming left V 5 bases short and J 6 bases short, with 26 bases between. CDR1 is MNHNS, CDR2 SASEGT, per germline. The CDR3 sequence is CASSTLGLYFLKREQYF. The CDR3 DNA reads TGTGCCAGCAGTACCCTGGGATTGTACTTTCTTAAGCGCGAGCAGTACTTC.

This chain's CDR3 is CSASRLAGVGGATDTQYF. CDR3 nucleotide sequence: TGCAGTGCTAGTCGCCTAGCGGGAGTGGGAGGGGCCACAGATACGCAGTATTTT. The genes are TRBV20-1 and TRBJ2-3; the match to TRBD2 covers 10 bases. The germline CDR1 and CDR2 sequences are DFQATT and SNEGSKA (reference sequence). This CDR3 has 18 amino acids. Losses at the gene ends were 3 bases for V and 2 bases for J; bases not matched to a gene: 14.

This clonotype was seen a few times. The chain employs TRBV3-1 and TRBJ2-1, with 9 nucleotides matching TRBD1. The CDR3 is made up of 15 amino acids. V gave up 4 bases and J gave up 10 bases; unmatched junction bases: 11. Looked up from germline, CDR1 is LGHDT and CDR2 is YNNKEL (reference sequence). CDR3 in amino acids: CASSRWETGGIEQFF. The CDR3 DNA is TGTGCCAGCAGCCGATGGGAGACAGGGGGAATAGAGCAGTTCTTC.

This clonotype was seen ten or more times. V and J are TRBV4-3 and TRBJ2-1; D is undetermined. There are 14 residues in the CDR3. The germline gives CDR1 LGHNA, CDR2 YSLEER. The V end lost 0 bases, the J end lost 9 bases, and 12 bases lay between the germline ends. This chain's CDR3 is CASSQDARVFEQFF. The CDR3 DNA sequence: TGCGCCAGCAGCCAAGATGCAAGAGTGTTTGAGCAGTTCTTC.

The chain couples TRBV7-8 to TRBJ1-1; TRBD1 is a possible D gene (6 bases). The germline CDR1 and CDR2 sequences are SGHVS and FQNEAQ. The CDR3 runs 15 residues. V was clipped by 2 bases and J by 5 bases, with 15 bases between them. This CDR3 is CASSLYRERGTEAFF. CDR3 in DNA: TGTGCCAGCAGCTTATACAGGGAAAGGGGGACTGAAGCTTTCTTT.

This clonotype was detected many times. This sequence joins TRBV20-1 and TRBJ2-7; D gene unclear. Germline assignment: CDR1 DFQATT and CDR2 SNEGSKA (reference sequence). The CDR3 extends over 14 amino acids. Trimming shortened V by 0 bases and J by 2 bases, and 11 bases separated the two germline ends. The DNA of the CDR3 is TGCAGTGCTAGAGATCCCGCCCACGCCTACGAGCAGTACTTC. The encoded protein is CSARDPAHAYEQYF.

This chain uses TRBV5-1 with TRBJ2-3; 8 bases agree with TRBD2. This CDR3 has 15 amino acids. CDR1 and CDR2 from the germline V gene are SGHRS and YFSETQ. V was pared by 2 bases and J by 4 bases, with 6 bases of the junction left unmatched. The CDR3 coding sequence is TGCGCCAGCAGCTTCAGCGGGGGTCAATCAGATACGCAGTATTTT. Protein sequence: CASSFSGGQSDTQYF.

The V and J genes are TRBV12-3 or TRBV12-4 and TRBJ1-5; no firm D call. CDR3 length: 14 amino acids. Trimming took 7 bases from V and 6 from J, leaving 16 bases between them. The CDR3 bases are TGTGCCAGCACCCGGGGTCAGGCATTTCAGCCCCAGCATTTT. It yields the protein CASTRGQAFQPQHF.

The gene calls are TRBV12-3 or TRBV12-4 and TRBJ1-1; tentative D call: TRBD1 (5 bases). There are 14 residues in the CDR3. V was trimmed by 5 bases and J by 5 bases, leaving 15 bases between them. CDR3 sequence: CASSVEGKLTEAFF. Here the CDR3 DNA reads TGTGCCAGCAGTGTTGAGGGGAAGTTAACTGAAGCTTTCTTT.

This clonotype showed up just a few times. The chain uses TRBV5-1 and TRBJ1-1; 8 bases align to TRBD1. This CDR3 has 16 residues. After removal of 7 bases from V and 4 bases from J, the junction contained 15 bases not matched to a gene. Looked up from germline, CDR1 is SGHRS and CDR2 is YFSETQ. The DNA of the CDR3 is TGCGCCAGCCAGGGGACAGTCGGACAGGGTGGCACTGAAGCTTTCTTT. It is translated as CASQGTVGQGGTEAFF. The complete variable domain, with remaining parts taken from reference TRBV5-1 and TRBJ1-1, reads KAGVTQTPRYLIKTRGQQVTLSCSPISGHRSVSWYQQTPGQGLQFLFEYFSETQRNKGNFPGRFSGRQFSNSRSEMNVSTLELGDSALYLCASQGTVGQGGTEAFFGQGTRLTVV.

This clonotype turned up a few times. The rearrangement joins TRBV7-2 to TRBJ2-7, with D unresolved. CDR1 is SGHTA and CDR2 is FQGNSA in the germline V gene. The CDR3 length is 14 residues. Trimming removed 1 base at V and 1 base at J, with 8 bases between. CDR3 DNA sequence: TGTGCCAGCAGCTTAGGGTCCGGGTCCTACGAGCAGTACTTC. It codes for CASSLGSGSYEQYF.

This clonotype was picked up a small number of times. The J gene is TRBJ1-1, the V gene TRBV4-1; unclear D gene. Trimming stripped 1 base from V and 5 bases from J, with 11 bases between. The CDR3 loop spans 14 amino acids. CDR1 is MGHRA and CDR2 is YSYEKL in the germline V gene. In DNA form, the CDR3 reads TGCGCCAGCAGCCAAGGAGGCAGTGGGACTGAAGCTTTCTTT. Residues: CASSQGGSGTEAFF.

The chain is built from TRBV20-1 and TRBJ1-2; TRBD1 agrees at 7 bases. CDR1 and CDR2 from the germline V gene are DFQATT and SNEGSKA (reference sequence). Unmatched junction bases numbered 10, after V lost 1 base and J lost 8 bases. This CDR3 is 14 amino acids long. The DNA of the CDR3 is TGCAGTGCTAGAGTTCAGGGGGACGGTGAAGGCTACACCTTC. This gives the protein CSARVQGDGEGYTF.

This clonotype was seen more than once but under ten times. The J gene is TRBJ2-5, the V gene TRBV12-3 or TRBV12-4; 8 nucleotides line up with TRBD1. The V gene end was trimmed by 6 bases and the J gene end by 6 bases; junction bases not matched to a gene: 6. The CDR3 is 13 amino acids. Here the CDR3 DNA reads TGTGCCAGCAGACCAGGGGGCAGGAAGACCCAGTACTTC. Translating gives CASRPGGRKTQYF.

This clonotype was counted only a few times. The chain uses TRBV7-6 and TRBJ1-1; D ambiguous. CDR1 SGHVS and CDR2 FNYEAQ come from the germline V gene. The length of the CDR3 is 17 residues. The germline V and J ends were trimmed by 5 bases and 0 bases, with 19 bases remaining between them. The CDR3 here is CASSPIPAEDMNTEAFF. The CDR3 DNA follows: TGTGCCAGCAGCCCCATCCCCGCAGAAGACATGAACACTGAAGCTTTCTTT.

V gene TRBV5-4 combines with J gene TRBJ2-3, with D possibly being TRBD2 (5 bases). Per germline, CDR1 SGHNT and CDR2 YYREEE (reference sequence). With 4 bases removed from V and 0 bases from J, the gap between germline ends came to 12 bases. The CDR3 contains 15 residues. The CDR3 region is CASSVRDLSTDTQYF. The CDR3 DNA reads TGTGCCAGCAGCGTCCGGGATCTCAGCACAGATACGCAGTATTTT. Together with reference TRBV5-4 and TRBJ2-3, the CDR3 gives the full variable domain: ETGVTQSPTHLIKTRGQQVTLRCSSQSGHNTVSWYQQALGQGPQFIFQYYREEENGRGNFPPRFSGLQFPNYSSELNVNALELDDSALYLCASSVRDLSTDTQYFGPGTRLTVL.

Turning to this clonotype: One end of the junction varies from germline; a read error may be responsible. J is TRBJ2-2 and V is TRBV27; 8 nucleotides align to TRBD2. This CDR3 has 16 amino acids. CDR1 and CDR2 from the germline V gene are MNHEY and SMNVEV (reference sequence). CDR3 amino acids: CVSTYGGGSNTGELFF. Written as DNA, the CDR3 is TGTGTCAGCACCTACGGGGGGGGATCGAACACCGGGGAGCTGTTTTTT.

The J gene is TRBJ2-5, the V gene TRBV7-9; 7 bases agree with TRBD1. Per germline, CDR1 SEHNR and CDR2 FQNEAQ (reference sequence). The CDR3 length is 14 residues. The V segment lost 6 bases and the J segment 7 bases; nucleotides outside the gene matches: 11. The CDR3 DNA follows: TGTGCCAGCAGTTCCGGGACAGCTGTCCCGACCCAGTACTTC. Protein product: CASSSGTAVPTQYF.

The V gene is TRBV7-9, the J gene TRBJ1-4; D not certain. V dropped 4 bases and J dropped 8 bases, with 11 bases sitting between them. This CDR3 spans 13 amino acids. Germline loops: CDR1 SEHNR, CDR2 FQNEAQ (reference sequence). The CDR3 DNA follows: TGTGCCAGCAGCTCCGGGGAGGGCGAAAAACTGTTTTTT. Its translation is CASSSGEGEKLFF.

J is TRBJ2-7 and V is TRBV4-3, with 9 bases that match TRBD1. Germline V gene data show CDR1 as LGHNA and CDR2 as YSLEER. Germline trimming cut 2 bases from V and 2 bases from J; bases unmatched to any gene: 4. The CDR3 spans 15 residues. CDR3 nucleotides: TGCGCCAGCAGCCAATTGACAGGGGGTACCTACGAGCAGTACTTC. Translation: CASSQLTGGTYEQYF.

This clonotype was detected many times. This chain joins TRBV4-2 and TRBJ1-1, with D tentatively TRBD1 (6 bases). CDR3 size: 17 residues. Looked up from germline, CDR1 is LGHNA and CDR2 is YNFKEQ. Trimming pared 0 bases from V and 0 bases from J, leaving 14 bases between. For the CDR3, the DNA is TGTGCCAGCAGCCAAGACGGCAGGGGCCCCATGAACACTGAAGCTTTCTTT. Translating it yields CASSQDGRGPMNTEAFF.

The chain combines TRBV12-3 or TRBV12-4 with TRBJ2-7, with D possibly being TRBD2 (5 bases). CDR3 length: 14 amino acids. Trimming pared 6 bases from V and 2 bases from J, leaving 14 bases between. The CDR3 loop is CASRQPGKTYEQYF. The CDR3 nucleotides are TGTGCCAGCAGACAACCGGGAAAGACCTACGAGCAGTACTTC.

This clonotype was detected only a few times. V usage is TRBV7-2 and J usage is TRBJ2-3; D ambiguous. Germline V gives CDR1 SGHTA, CDR2 FQGNSA. V was trimmed by 5 bases and J by 4 bases, leaving 13 bases between them. This CDR3 spans 14 amino acids. The CDR3 reads CASSPSGEADTQYF. The CDR3 DNA sequence: TGTGCCAGCAGCCCTAGTGGCGAGGCAGATACGCAGTATTTT. Full variable domain (missing parts from reference TRBV7-2 and TRBJ2-3): GAGVSQSPSNKVTEKGKDVELRCDPISGHTALYWYRQSLGQGLEFLIYFQGNSAPDKSGLPSDRFSAERTGGSVSTLTIQRTQQEDSAVYLCASSPSGEADTQYFGPGTRLTVL.

This CDR3 reads CASRPGQGREQYF. The CDR3 DNA follows: TGTGCCAGCAGGCCGGGACAGGGGCGCGAGCAGTACTTC. The genes are TRBV28 and TRBJ2-7; 10 bases line up with TRBD1. The CDR3 sequence is 13 residues long. Per the germline V gene, CDR1 is MDHEN and CDR2 is SYDVKM. V lost 6 bases to trimming and J lost 6 bases; unmatched junction nucleotides: 5.

This clonotype appeared many times. The chain recombines TRBV20-1 with TRBJ2-1, with 10 bases aligning to TRBD1. Germline loops: CDR1 DFQATT, CDR2 SNEGSKA (reference sequence). V gave up 6 bases and J gave up 4 bases; unmatched junction bases: 6. The CDR3 has 14 residues. The CDR3 spells CSAGQGIGYNEQFF. The CDR3 nucleotides read TGCAGTGCGGGACAGGGGATCGGTTACAATGAGCAGTTCTTC.

This clonotype occurred many times. The V gene is TRBV29-1, the J gene TRBJ2-7; 7 bases align to TRBD2. The CDR3 runs to 14 residues. The V gene end was trimmed by 0 bases and the J gene end by 6 bases; junction bases not matched to a gene: 8. The germline CDR1 and CDR2 sequences are SQVTM and ANQGSEA. In DNA, the CDR3 is TGCAGCGTTGAAGAAGGCGGGGGTCGACTCGAGCAGTACTTC. Translation: CSVEEGGGRLEQYF.

This clonotype was counted at least ten times. This chain's CDR3 is CASTSPFSYEQYF. CDR3 nucleotide sequence: TGTGCCAGCACCTCGCCCTTCTCCTACGAGCAGTACTTC. The chain carries TRBV6-1 and TRBJ2-7, with no clear D. V dropped 7 bases and J dropped 0 bases, with 10 bases sitting between them. Germline CDR1 is MNHNS and CDR2 is SASEGT. The CDR3 sequence is 13 residues long.

This clonotype was detected ten times or more. The chain recombines TRBV7-2 with TRBJ1-4; a weak D match, TRBD1 (6 bases). V was pared by 5 bases and J by 8 bases, with 21 bases between. The length of the CDR3 is 16 residues. From germline, CDR1 is SGHTA and CDR2 FQGNSA. The CDR3 protein is CASSTQAQGIFEKLFF. In DNA, the CDR3 is TGTGCCAGCAGCACACAAGCCCAGGGGATTTTCGAAAAACTGTTTTTT.

This clonotype was detected only a few times. This chain links TRBV29-1 with TRBJ2-5; 9 nucleotides match TRBD2. The CDR3 is 15 residues long. The ends lost 6 bases at V and 6 bases at J; junction bases unmatched: 14. Germline lookup yields CDR1 SQVTM and CDR2 ANQGSEA. CDR3 in amino acids: CSVLWEGTSRQTQYF. CDR3 coding DNA: TGCAGCGTCCTCTGGGAGGGGACTAGCAGGCAGACCCAGTACTTC. The full variable domain, its missing parts supplied by reference TRBV29-1 and TRBJ2-5, is SAVISQKPSRDICQRGTSLTIQCQVDSQVTMMFWYRQQPGQSLTLIATANQGSEATYESGFVIDKFPISRPNLTFSTLTVSNMSPEDSSIYLCSVLWEGTSRQTQYFGPGTRLLVL.